Listed here is a single TCR beta chain. This sample was included in a study of blood T cell repertoires in COVID-19. Losses at the gene ends were 5 bases for V and 5 bases for J; bases not matched to a gene: 14. Germline values: CDR1 MDHEN, CDR2 SYDVKM. This CDR3 spans 17 amino acids. Method: immunoSEQ multiplex PCR; TCRdb's copy keeps in-frame clones and lacks some. The sample lists 200,000 to 250,000 clones; around nine tenths were seen once. Cohorts were based on clinical histories the participants reported. Sequenced input: PBMCs or T cells enriched from blood (not recorded which). The gene calls are TRBV28 and TRBJ2-7, with 11 positions matching TRBD1. This TCR came from a woman aged 45 to 65 with acute COVID-19. The CDR3 nucleotides read TGTGCCAGCAGTCCACCCGCCGGGACAGGGGGTGGGAACGAGCAGTACTTC. It yields the protein CASSPPAGTGGGNEQYF.